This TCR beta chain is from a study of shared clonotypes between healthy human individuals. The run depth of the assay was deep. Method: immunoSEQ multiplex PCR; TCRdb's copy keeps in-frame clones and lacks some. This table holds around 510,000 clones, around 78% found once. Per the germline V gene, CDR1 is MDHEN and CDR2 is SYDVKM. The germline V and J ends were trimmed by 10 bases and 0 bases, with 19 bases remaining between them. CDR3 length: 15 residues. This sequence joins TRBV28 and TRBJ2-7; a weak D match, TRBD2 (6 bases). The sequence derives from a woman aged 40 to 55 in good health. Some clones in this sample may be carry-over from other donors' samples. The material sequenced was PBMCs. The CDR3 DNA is TGTGCCACTCATGGAGGGGCCGCCACCTCCTACGAGCAGTACTTC. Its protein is CATHGGAATSYEQYF.